These 8 T cell receptor beta chains originate from one sample sequenced in a study of T cell responses to AZD1222 COVID-19 vaccine. TCRdb keeps only in-frame clones here, not all; method: immunoSEQ multiplex PCR. The table shows 98,000 or so clones, with about 94% occurring only once. Sequences were derived from peripheral blood, sampled on day 0 of AZD1222 vaccination. The receptor set was obtained from an adult in good health.

This chain links TRBV6-2 or TRBV6-3 with TRBJ1-5; perhaps TRBD1 as D (5 bases). This CDR3 comprises 13 residues. V lost 4 bases, J lost 4 bases, and 8 bases lay in between. CDR1 is MNHEY, CDR2 SVGEGT, per germline. The CDR3: CASSFWGNQPQHF. Written as DNA, the CDR3 is TGTGCCAGCAGTTTTTGGGGGAATCAGCCCCAGCATTTT.

The chain is built from TRBV12-5 and TRBJ1-5, with D uncertain. There are 13 residues in the CDR3. The germline gives CDR1 LGHNT, CDR2 FRNRAP. V was clipped by 8 bases and J by 4 bases, with 12 bases between them. The DNA for the CDR3 is TGTGCTAGTAACCGGATGGTTAATCAGCCCCAGCATTTT. It yields the protein CASNRMVNQPQHF.

The chain links TRBV30 to TRBJ2-7; D gene uncertain. Per the germline V gene, CDR1 is GTSNPN and CDR2 is SVGIG (reference sequence). This CDR3 is 12 amino acids long. V lost 0 bases and J lost 1, with 4 bases in between. The CDR3 loop reads CAWSVPSYEQYF. Here the CDR3 DNA reads TGTGCCTGGAGTGTTCCTTCCTACGAGCAGTACTTC.

This rearrangement joins TRBV10-3 to TRBJ2-3, with 10 bases that match TRBD2. The CDR3 sequence is 16 residues long. Trimming cost V 7 bases and J 3 bases; bases outside gene matches: 10. Germline loops: CDR1 ENHRY, CDR2 SYGVKD. CDR3 DNA sequence: TGTGCCATCAACCTACAACCGGGACTAGCGACAGATACGCAGTATTTT. It yields the protein CAINLQPGLATDTQYF.

The V call is TRBV29-1, the J call TRBJ2-1; D gene unclear. This CDR3 comprises 13 residues. The V and J ends lost 2 bases and 5 bases respectively, with 10 bases between them. CDR1 and CDR2 from the germline V gene are SQVTM and ANQGSEA. In nucleotides, the CDR3 is TGCAGCGTTGAATGGACGGTCGACAATGAGCAGTTCTTC. Translation gives CSVEWTVDNEQFF.

This chain links TRBV28 with TRBJ1-1, with D hard to call. V was clipped by 1 base and J by 1 base, with 10 bases between them. The germline V gene has CDR1 MDHEN and CDR2 SYDVKM. The CDR3 is 15 residues long. In DNA, the CDR3 is TGTGCCAGCAGTTTATTGGGAACGGAGAACACTGAAGCTTTCTTT. It specifies CASSLLGTENTEAFF.

The J gene is TRBJ1-1, the V gene TRBV18; D remains unclear. Trimming removed 5 bases at V and 7 bases at J, with 14 bases between. CDR1 is KGHSH, CDR2 LQKENI, per germline. The CDR3 contains 13 residues. The CDR3 sequence is CASSSVGRGEAFF. Written as DNA, the CDR3 is TGTGCCAGCTCATCCGTAGGCCGGGGTGAAGCTTTCTTT.

The chain carries TRBV2 and TRBJ2-3; 10 bases are a match to TRBD2. Germline trimming cut 7 bases from V and 11 bases from J; bases unmatched to any gene: 9. The germline V gene has CDR1 SNHLY and CDR2 FYNNEI. The CDR3 is made up of 13 amino acids. The CDR3: CASNEREGREQYF. The DNA of the CDR3 is TGTGCCAGCAACGAGCGGGAGGGCCGGGAGCAGTATTTT.